Below, 2 T cell receptor beta chains from the same sample are listed, as sequenced in a study of cytomegalovirus exposure and HLA in healthy donors. The PCR contained 60 Vbeta and 13 Jbeta primers. Produced via immunoSEQ multiplex PCR; TCRdb's table is partial and in-frame only. Of 100,000 or so clones in the sample, roughly 71% were seen once. The specimen sequenced was PBMCs. Receptors originate from a woman aged 40 to 50 in good health and CMV-seronegative.

The V gene is TRBV6-4, the J gene TRBJ1-2; D is unclear. Germline loops: CDR1 MRHNA, CDR2 SNTAGT. The CDR3 length is 13 residues. The V end was cut by 3 bases, the J end by 8 bases, with 13 bases between. CDR3 sequence reads: CASSEGSAGGYTF. The CDR3 coding sequence is TGTGCCAGCAGTGAAGGCTCCGCGGGAGGCTACACCTTC.

The chain links TRBV5-1 to TRBJ1-1, with D uncertain. CDR1 is SGHRS, CDR2 YFSETQ, per germline. Trimming shortened V by 3 bases and J by 5 bases, and 23 bases separated the two germline ends. This CDR3 region has 17 residues. The CDR3 DNA sequence: TGCGCCAGCAGCTCGACCGGAACGATACACGGGAAGACTGAAGCTTTCTTT. Translation: CASSSTGTIHGKTEAFF.